The clone carrying this T cell receptor beta chain was detected a few times. The antigen remains unidentified. This entry belongs to a study of T cells after yellow fever vaccination. Overall study context: Any fraction with a low cell number was prepared using SMART-Seq v4 Ultra Low Input.

Notes on the study in general: FACS-sorted repertoires could contain abundant clonotypes contaminating from the bulk population. Booster samples showed a return of most primary-vaccination clones (approximately 96% CD4, around 85% CD8).

There are 13 residues in the CDR3. The V end was cut by 1 base, the J end by 8 bases, with 11 bases between. Germline V gene data show CDR1 as SEHNR and CDR2 as FQNEAQ (reference sequence). TCRdb fed the 5' RACE reads into MiXCR, producing one record per CDR3 protein. The sample holds 450,000 to 550,000 distinct CDR3 sequences, roughly a fifth seen once. The clonotype originates from a man aged 18 to 29 who received the YFV17D yellow fever vaccine. The V gene is TRBV7-9, the J gene TRBJ1-2; D unresolved. Source: PBMCs, taken 21 days after the first yellow fever vaccination. CDR3 DNA sequence: TGTGCCAGCAGCTTAGGAGGGAGAGAAGGCTACACCTTC. This sequence encodes CASSLGGREGYTF.